This T cell receptor beta chain was identified during a study of Graves' ophthalmopathy and Graves' hyperthyroidism. On the study more broadly: Before any treatment, peripheral blood was taken at the initial diagnosis.

Transcripts of RNA were the source for amplifying TCR beta CDR3 regions. Second-round multiplex PCR followed a first-round RT-PCR using HTBI primers. Each CDR3 protein is one row after TCRdb ran MiXCR on the multiplex PCR reads. The sample lists about 370,000 distinct CDR3 sequences, about a sixth occurring once. Germline CDR1 and CDR2: DFQATT and SNEGSKA (reference sequence). V dropped 1 base and J dropped 3; count of bases not matched to a gene: 2. The CDR3 spans 13 residues. This clonotype was counted many times. In this cohort, patients with other autoimmune diseases, uncontrolled infections, pregnancy or lactation were excluded. The authors diagnosed from clinical symptoms, serum thyroxine, TRAb, thyroid ultrasound and orbital computed tomography.

Source material: peripheral blood. The source is an adult woman with stable Graves' hyperthyroidism. This chain connects TRBV20-1 to TRBJ2-7, with 8 bases identical to TRBD2. In nucleotides, the CDR3 is TGCAGTGCTAGAGTAAGCGGGAGCTACGAGCAGTACTTC. Protein: CSARVSGSYEQYF.